The clone carrying this T cell receptor (beta chain) was observed a handful of times. This specimen belongs to a study of identical twins. The CDR3 contains 15 residues. Per the germline V gene, CDR1 is MNHEY and CDR2 is SMNVEV (reference sequence). The junction had 14 bases not matched to a gene; V was cut back by 7 bases and J by 6 bases. Template switching, a step in the protocol, added a universal primer site, and cDNA carried unique molecular identifiers. TCRdb independently ran MiXCR on the 5' RACE reads; one entry per CDR3 protein. The table shows 300,000 to 400,000 distinct CDR3 sequences, with over 9% occurring only once. This sample was also put to use in a study of yellow fever vaccine responses in identical twins. That publication notes: In identical twins, vaccine T cell responses appeared partly shared and partly individual.

The sequenced sample consisted of CD8+ T cells sorted from blood. This TCR was recovered from a woman aged 18-29 years in good health. The chain joins TRBV27 to TRBJ1-1; 7 bases fit TRBD1. As DNA, the CDR3 is TGTGCCAGCAACCCGAGGGGGCCCAGGGGATCTGAAGCTTTCTTT. This translates into CASNPRGPRGSEAFF.